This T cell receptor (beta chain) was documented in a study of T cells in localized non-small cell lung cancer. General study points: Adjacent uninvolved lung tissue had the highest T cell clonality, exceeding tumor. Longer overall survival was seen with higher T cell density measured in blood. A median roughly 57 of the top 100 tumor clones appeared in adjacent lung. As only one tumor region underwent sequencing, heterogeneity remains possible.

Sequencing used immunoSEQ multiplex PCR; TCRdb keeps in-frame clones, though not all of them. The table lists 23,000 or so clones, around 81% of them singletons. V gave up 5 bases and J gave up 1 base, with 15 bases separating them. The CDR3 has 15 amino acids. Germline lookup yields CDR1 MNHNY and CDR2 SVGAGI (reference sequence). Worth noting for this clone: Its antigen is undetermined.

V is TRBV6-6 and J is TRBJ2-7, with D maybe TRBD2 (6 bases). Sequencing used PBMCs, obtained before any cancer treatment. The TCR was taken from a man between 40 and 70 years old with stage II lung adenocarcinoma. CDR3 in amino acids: CASSPTTRESYEQYF. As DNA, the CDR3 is TGTGCCAGCAGTCCGACAACGCGGGAATCCTACGAGCAGTACTTC.